These 16 T cell receptor beta chains came from one sample sequenced in a study of control samples from healthy donors and cancer patients. Profiled with immunoSEQ multiplex PCR; TCRdb holds only in-frame clones, not every one. The sample has around 150,000 clones; approximately 94% are singletons. Sequenced: blood. These receptors originate from a woman between 40 and 55 years old in good health.

V is TRBV5-1 and J is TRBJ1-2; 9 bases are a match to TRBD1. Germline V gene data show CDR1 as SGHRS and CDR2 as YFSETQ. Trimming cost V 4 bases and J 8 bases; bases outside gene matches: 9. This CDR3 has 14 amino acids. The CDR3 loop reads CASSDSGTGLGYTF. The CDR3 DNA reads as TGCGCCAGCAGCGACTCCGGGACAGGGCTGGGCTACACCTTC.

The chain recombines TRBV5-5 with TRBJ1-1, with D uncertain. Trimming cost V 2 bases and J 0 bases, with 2 bases left between them. Germline V gene data show CDR1 as SGHKS and CDR2 as YYEKEE (reference sequence). The CDR3 has 12 residues. The CDR3 reads CASSLLNTEAFF. CDR3 nucleotide sequence: TGTGCCAGCAGCTTATTGAACACTGAAGCTTTCTTT.

V usage is TRBV10-2 and J usage is TRBJ2-5; D might be TRBD2 (5 bases). Trimming pared 8 bases from V and 3 bases from J, leaving 13 bases between. Per germline, CDR1 WSHSY and CDR2 SAAADI. The CDR3 has 13 amino acids. CDR3 loop: CASGNMGEETQYF. The CDR3 coding sequence is TGCGCCAGCGGAAACATGGGAGAAGAGACCCAGTACTTC.

A single count supports this clone. J is TRBJ2-7 and V is TRBV7-3; unclear D gene. With 1 base removed from V and 1 base from J, the gap between germline ends came to 5 bases. Germline V gene sequence: CDR1 SGHTA, CDR2 FQGTGA. This CDR3 contains 13 residues. The CDR3 here is CASSLSASYEQYF. For the CDR3, the DNA is TGTGCCAGCAGCTTAAGCGCGTCCTACGAGCAGTACTTC.

CDR3 nucleotide sequence: TGTGCCAGCAGTTATCCAGGGGGCCCTAGGGCAGATACGCAGTATTTT. Translation gives CASSYPGGPRADTQYF. The V and J genes are TRBV6-2 or TRBV6-3 and TRBJ2-3, with 8 bases fitting TRBD1. This CDR3 spans 16 amino acids. CDR1 and CDR2 (germline): MNHEY, SVGEGT. V was pared by 3 bases and J by 4 bases, with 9 bases of the junction left unmatched.

The V call is TRBV9, the J call TRBJ1-1; D uncertain. Trimming cost V 0 bases and J 3 bases, with 6 bases left between them. This CDR3 is 13 amino acids long. CDR1 and CDR2 (germline): SGDLS, YYNGEE. CDR3 sequence reads: CASSVDRHTEAFF. Here the CDR3 DNA reads TGTGCCAGCAGCGTAGACCGGCACACTGAAGCTTTCTTT.

This clone was observed a single time. V and J are TRBV19 and TRBJ2-7, with TRBD1 identical over 7 bases. This CDR3 comprises 14 residues. In germline, CDR1 is LNHDA, CDR2 SQIVND (reference sequence). V was pared by 1 base and J by 2 bases, with 2 bases of the junction left unmatched. CDR3 residues: CASSIGTGTYEQYF. CDR3 sequence (DNA): TGTGCCAGTAGTATAGGGACAGGAACCTACGAGCAGTACTTC.

The rearrangement joins TRBV10-3 to TRBJ1-5; tentatively, D is TRBD1 (5 bases). V was shortened by 4 bases and J by 0 bases, with 10 bases between the two germline ends. Germline values: CDR1 ENHRY, CDR2 SYGVKD. This CDR3 is 15 amino acids long. The CDR3 region is CAISGGTGSNQPQHF. CDR3 DNA sequence: TGTGCCATCAGTGGGGGAACAGGTAGCAATCAGCCCCAGCATTTT.

CDR3 in DNA: TGTGCCAGCAGCTTAAGTTTGCGCGCTGAAGCTTTCTTT. Its protein is CASSLSLRAEAFF. This chain uses TRBV11-3 with TRBJ1-1; no definite D call. Trimming took 2 bases from V and 6 from J, leaving 10 bases between them. Germline assignment: CDR1 SGHNT and CDR2 YENEEA. CDR3 size: 13 residues.

The chain uses TRBV7-2 and TRBJ1-1, with no clear D. Looked up from germline, CDR1 is SGHTA and CDR2 is FQGNSA. With 1 base removed from V and 5 bases from J, the gap between germline ends came to 11 bases. The CDR3 contains 14 residues. The CDR3 coding sequence is TGTGCCAGCAGCTTAGTCCCGGGAGGGACTGAAGCTTTCTTT. Translation gives CASSLVPGGTEAFF.

In the case of this clone: Germline and junction disagree at one end, which may indicate a read error. This chain connects TRBV5-4 to TRBJ1-6; D gene uncertain. The CDR3 has 14 residues. The germline gives CDR1 SGHNT, CDR2 YYREEE (reference sequence). The chain's CDR3 is CTSSLEGGNSPLHF. The CDR3 nucleotides are TGTACCAGCAGCTTGGAAGGTGGTAATTCACCCCTCCACTTT.

The chain has TRBV14 and TRBJ1-2; unclear D gene. The germline CDR1 and CDR2 sequences are SGHDN and FVKESK. Trimming removed 0 bases from V and 5 bases from J, with 16 bases in between. The CDR3 extends over 16 amino acids. Here the CDR3 reads CASSQDRRETRYGYTF. The DNA for the CDR3 is TGTGCCAGCAGCCAAGATCGCCGGGAAACGAGATATGGCTACACCTTC.

This clone has only one observation. V is TRBV4-3 and J is TRBJ2-6; a weak D match, TRBD1 (7 bases). This CDR3 is built from 17 residues. V was cut by 1 base and J by 2 bases, with 12 bases left in between. Germline CDR1 and CDR2: LGHNA and YSLEER. CDR3 bases: TGCGCCAGCAGCCAAGGCGGGACAGCGGCTGGGGCCAACGTCCTGACTTTC. As protein: CASSQGGTAAGANVLTF.

The chain combines TRBV6-5 with TRBJ2-7; D is perhaps TRBD2 (5 bases). In germline, CDR1 is MNHEY, CDR2 SVGAGI. Between the trimmed V and J ends, which lost 0 bases and 7 bases, there was a span of 16 bases. The CDR3 covers 15 residues. The CDR3, as DNA: TGTGCCAGCAGTTACTCGACTGGGAGTACGGGTGAGCAGTACTTC. Encoded protein: CASSYSTGSTGEQYF.

The chain uses TRBV5-1 and TRBJ2-5; D might be TRBD1 (5 bases). CDR3 size: 14 residues. The V gene lost 2 bases and the J gene lost 5 bases, with 13 bases spanning the gap. Germline loops: CDR1 SGHRS, CDR2 YFSETQ. This CDR3 reads CASSFNLWGETQYF. The CDR3 bases are TGCGCCAGCAGCTTTAACCTTTGGGGCGAGACCCAGTACTTC.

This sequence joins TRBV7-2 and TRBJ2-5; D not resolved. Between the trimmed V and J ends, which lost 7 bases and 5 bases, there was a span of 14 bases. Germline V gene lookup returns CDR1 SGHTA and CDR2 FQGNSA. The CDR3 contains 13 residues. Here the CDR3 reads CASNQVVLETQYF. CDR3 DNA: TGTGCCAGCAACCAAGTGGTTTTGGAGACCCAGTACTTC.